These T cell receptor beta chains were read from a single sample in a study of T-cell memory formation after mild COVID-19. TCRdb re-called the 5' RACE reads with MiXCR, one entry per CDR3 protein. The table includes about 250,000 distinct CDR3 sequences, more than 15% detected once. The sample comprised PBMCs or a T cell subset sorted from them (not recorded which). These receptors originate from a man aged 18-30 years who had mild COVID-19 (a few samples of this study predate the infection). Cell type and time point are not known. CDR3s include the opening cysteine and the closing phenylalanine or tryptophan. Each record gives: J gene, V gene, D gene, clone size, CDR3 DNA, CDR3 protein. A D gene is named only where the DNA matches it firmly. Expanded clones are given a class, and other clones once, few, many or no size at all.

TRBJ2-1 TRBV7-9 . few TGTGCCAGCAGGATAGACGGGACAAACAATGAGCAGTTCTTC CASRIDGTNNEQFF
TRBJ2-1 TRBV5-4 TRBD2 . TGTGCCAGCAGCTTGGAGGGACTAGCGGGGAGTAACAATGAGCAGTTCTTC CASSLEGLAGSNNEQFF
TRBJ2-7 TRBV10-3 . few TGTGCCATCAGACCAAACTCCCACGAGCAGTACTTC CAIRPNSHEQYF
TRBJ2-5 TRBV7-2 TRBD1 few TGTGCCAGCACCAGACAGGGGGGGACCCAGTACTTC CASTRQGGTQYF
TRBJ2-2 TRBV9 . few TGTGCCAGCAGCGTATCCCATGGACTCAAAACCGGGGAGCTGTTTTTT CASSVSHGLKTGELFF
TRBJ2-7 TRBV9 . few TGTGCCAGCAGCGTAGCTCAGGGAACGGCGACCTACGAGCAGTACTTC CASSVAQGTATYEQYF
TRBJ2-3 TRBV6-2/TRBV6-3 . few TGTGCCAGCAGTTCCACATCCCCCACAGATACGCAGTATTTT CASSSTSPTDTQYF
TRBJ2-5 TRBV27 TRBD2 . TGTGCCAGCAGTTTTACTAGCGGGGGAGTTGAGACCCAGTACTTC CASSFTSGGVETQYF
TRBJ1-6 TRBV7-3 . . TGTGCCAGCAGCCAACACCAGAATTCACCCCTCCACTTT CASSQHQNSPLHF
TRBJ2-5 TRBV19 . . TGTGCCAGTGGAAGAGTAACGGGCAGAACTCAAGAGACCCAGTACTTC CASGRVTGRTQETQYF